The clone carrying this TCR beta chain was recorded many times. The antigen is not known. Individually, cDNA molecules had unique molecular identifiers attached to them. In TCRdb, the 5' RACE reads were re-called with MiXCR into one record per CDR3 protein. Of approximately 90,000 distinct CDR3 sequences listed, about 12% are singletons. These data belong to a study of early T cells in non-severe SARS-CoV-2 infection. The overall study: The authors sequenced bulk RNA from unsorted whole blood, leaving chains unpaired. Overall study findings and caveats: Private and CD4 specificities were missed by VDJdb matching, which favored anti-spike CD8 responses.

V was trimmed by 3 bases and J by 0 bases, leaving 9 bases between them. Germline V CDR1 and CDR2: SGHAT, FQNNGV. CDR3 length equals 14 residues. This sample comprised whole blood, obtained at baseline. The chain joins TRBV11-2 to TRBJ2-7; D might be TRBD2 (6 bases). The sequence came from an adult who was a healthcare worker with PCR-confirmed SARS-CoV-2 infection or an uninfected control (not recorded which). The CDR3: CASSFVGSSYEQYF. In nucleotides, the CDR3 is TGTGCCAGCAGCTTCGTCGGGAGCTCCTACGAGCAGTACTTC.